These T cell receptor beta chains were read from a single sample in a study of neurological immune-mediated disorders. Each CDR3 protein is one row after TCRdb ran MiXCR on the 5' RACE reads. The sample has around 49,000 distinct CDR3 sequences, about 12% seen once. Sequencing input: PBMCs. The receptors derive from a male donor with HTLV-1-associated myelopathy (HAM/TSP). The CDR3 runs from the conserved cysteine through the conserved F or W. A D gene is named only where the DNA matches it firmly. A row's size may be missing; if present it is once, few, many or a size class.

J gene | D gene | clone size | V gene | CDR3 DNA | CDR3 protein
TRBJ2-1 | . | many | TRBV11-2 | TGTGCCAGCAGCTTATTTTACCGCACGAAGAACCCCGGGACATTCTACAATGAGCAGTTCTTC | CASSLFYRTKNPGTFYNEQFF
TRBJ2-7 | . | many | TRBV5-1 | TGCGCCAGCAGCCCGATCCCCGGCTCCTACGAGCAGTACTTC | CASSPIPGSYEQYF
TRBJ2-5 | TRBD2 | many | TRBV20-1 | TGCAGTGCTAGTAGGAGTAGCGGGTACCCTTGGGAGACCCAGTACTTC | CSASRSSGYPWETQYF
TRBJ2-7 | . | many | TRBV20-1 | TGCAGTGCTAGTGCAGACAGGATCAACGAGCAGTACTTC | CSASADRINEQYF
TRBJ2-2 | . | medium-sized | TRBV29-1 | TGCAGCGTTGATTCGGGGTTTACCGGGGAGCTGTTTTTT | CSVDSGFTGELFF
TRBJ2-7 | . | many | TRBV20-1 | TGCAGTGCTAGTGTGTCACGTCTCAGGGAGCAGTACTTC | CSASVSRLREQYF
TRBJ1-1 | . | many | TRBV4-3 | TGCGCCAGCAGCCAAGGATTCGGGGGGGAAGCTTTCTTT | CASSQGFGGEAFF
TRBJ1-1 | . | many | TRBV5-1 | TGCGCCAGCAGCTTGTACGCCAGTAACACTGAAGCTTTCTTT | CASSLYASNTEAFF
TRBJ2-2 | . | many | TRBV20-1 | TGCAGTGCCCCGCTAGTACGGAGTCCCACCGGGGAGCTGTTTTTT | CSAPLVRSPTGELFF
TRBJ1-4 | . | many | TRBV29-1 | TGCAGCGTAGGTGCGAGAGGGGAAAAACTGTTTTTT | CSVGARGEKLFF
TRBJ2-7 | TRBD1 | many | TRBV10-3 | TGTGCCATCAACATGGGACAGGGAGCCTACGAGCAGTACTTC | CAINMGQGAYEQYF
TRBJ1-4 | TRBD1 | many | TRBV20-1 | TGCAGTGCTACGGAGGGGGCTACTAATGAAAAACTGTTTTTT | CSATEGATNEKLFF
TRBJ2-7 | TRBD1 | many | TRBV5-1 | TGCGCCAGCAGCCCGGGGACAGGGAGTGTATACGAGCAGTACTTC | CASSPGTGSVYEQYF
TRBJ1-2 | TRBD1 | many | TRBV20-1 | TGCAGTGCTAGAGGGGACAGGGGGCTGGAAGGCTACACCTTC | CSARGDRGLEGYTF
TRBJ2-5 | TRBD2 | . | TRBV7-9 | TGTGCCAGCAGCGCACGGGGAGGGGCCGAGACCCAGTACTTC | CASSARGGAETQYF
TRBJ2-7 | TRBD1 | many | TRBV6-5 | TGTGCCAGCAGTAAACGGGACAGTCGCTACGAGCAGTACTTC | CASSKRDSRYEQYF
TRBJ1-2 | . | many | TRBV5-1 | TGCGCCAGCAGCTCGGACGCCTCCTATGGCTACACCTTC | CASSSDASYGYTF
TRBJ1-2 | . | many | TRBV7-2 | TGTGCCAGCAGCCCCGGAGGAGGGTTTGGCTATGGCTACACCTTC | CASSPGGGFGYGYTF
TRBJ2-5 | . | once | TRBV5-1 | TGCGCCAGCAGCTGGTACAGGGCGGAGACCCAGTACTTC | CASSWYRAETQYF
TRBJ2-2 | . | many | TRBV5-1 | TGCGCCAGCAGCTTGGACTTCGGGGAGCTGTTTTTT | CASSLDFGELFF
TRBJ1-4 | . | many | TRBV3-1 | TGTGCCAGCAGCCAAGACCCCATAGAAAAACTGTTTTTT | CASSQDPIEKLFF
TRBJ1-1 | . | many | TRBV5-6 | TGTGCCAGCAGCTTGGAGGGATTATCCAGGACAAACACCGAAGCTTTCTTT | CASSLEGLSRTNTEAFF
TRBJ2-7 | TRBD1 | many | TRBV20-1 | TGCAGTGCGCTACTAGCTGGACAGGGCGACGAGCAGTACTTC | CSALLAGQGDEQYF
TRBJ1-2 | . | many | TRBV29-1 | TGCAGCGTGTCAAGTGATGGCTACACCTTC | CSVSSDGYTF
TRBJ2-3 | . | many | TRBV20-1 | TGCAGTGCTAGAGATTCTCGCGGGGGCACAGATACGCAGTATTTT | CSARDSRGGTDTQYF
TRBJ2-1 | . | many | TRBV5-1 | TGCGCCAGCAGGGTGGGAGGTATCTACAATGAGCAGTTCTTC | CASRVGGIYNEQFF
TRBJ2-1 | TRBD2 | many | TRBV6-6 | TGTGCCAGCAGTTACTCGACCCCGACTAGCGGGGGTCTAGGGGAGCAGTTCTTC | CASSYSTPTSGGLGEQFF
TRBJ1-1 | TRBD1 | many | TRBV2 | TGTGCCAGCAGCCAGGGAAGGGGGCAGAACACTGAAGCTTTCTTT | CASSQGRGQNTEAFF
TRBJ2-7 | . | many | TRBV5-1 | TGCGCCAGCAGCTTGGACCGGTACTACGAGCAGTACTTC | CASSLDRYYEQYF
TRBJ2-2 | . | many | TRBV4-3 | TGCGCCAGCAGCCAAGCCCCCGGGGGGAACACCGGGGAGCTGTTTTTT | CASSQAPGGNTGELFF
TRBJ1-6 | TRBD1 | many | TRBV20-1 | TGCAGTGGGTCCGGGACAGCATATAATTCACCCCTCCACTTT | CSGSGTAYNSPLHF
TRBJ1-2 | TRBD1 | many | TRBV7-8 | TGTGCCAGCAGCTTAAGCACCGGGACAGCCTATGGCTACACCTTC | CASSLSTGTAYGYTF
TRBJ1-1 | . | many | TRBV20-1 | TGCAGTGCTAGAGATCTGAGATCAGGGTCGGGCACTGAAGCTTTCTTT | CSARDLRSGSGTEAFF
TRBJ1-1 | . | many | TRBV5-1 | TGCGCCAGCAGCTCGGGACAAGAGAACACTGAAGCTTTCTTT | CASSSGQENTEAFF
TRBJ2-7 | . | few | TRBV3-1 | TGTGCCAGCAGCCAAGCGGCGGTCGAGCAGTACTTC | CASSQAAVEQYF
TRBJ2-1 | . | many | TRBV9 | TGTGCCAGCAGCTCGGACCGGTCCAATGAGCAGTTCTTC | CASSSDRSNEQFF
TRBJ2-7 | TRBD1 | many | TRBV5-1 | TGCGCCAGCAGCTTGACCAGGGACAGGCACTCTCTGGACGAGCAGTACTTC | CASSLTRDRHSLDEQYF
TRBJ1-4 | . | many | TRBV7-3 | TGTGCCAGCAGCTCTGGCCCAGGGAAAAGGCTGTTTTTT | CASSSGPGKRLFF
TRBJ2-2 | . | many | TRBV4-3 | TGCGCCAGCAGCCAAGTGGGTACGGCCGGGGAGCTGTTTTTT | CASSQVGTAGELFF
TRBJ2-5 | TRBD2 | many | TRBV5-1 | TGCGCCAGCAGCTTGTATTCGAGCGGGGGCGGCGAGACCCAGTACTTC | CASSLYSSGGGETQYF
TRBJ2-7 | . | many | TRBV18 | TGTGCCAGCTCACCAAGACACGAGGGCTACGAGCAGTACTTC | CASSPRHEGYEQYF
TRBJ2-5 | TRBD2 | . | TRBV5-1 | TGCGCCAGCAGCTCGGCTAGCGGGGGACAAGAGACCCAGTACTTC | CASSSASGGQETQYF
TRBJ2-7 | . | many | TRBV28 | TGTGCCAGCAGTCAAACACAGGGTGCCTACGAGCAGTACTTC | CASSQTQGAYEQYF
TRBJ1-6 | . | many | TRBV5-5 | TGTGCCAGCAGAATGGACAGTTATAATTCACCCCTCCACTTT | CASRMDSYNSPLHF
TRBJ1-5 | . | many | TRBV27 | TGTGCCAGCATCCAGCGCCAGGGAGAGAGCAATCAGCCCCAGCATTTT | CASIQRQGESNQPQHF
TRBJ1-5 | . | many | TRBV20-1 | TGCAGTGCTAGTCGGGGGGTCGATAGCAATCAGCCCCAGCATTTT | CSASRGVDSNQPQHF
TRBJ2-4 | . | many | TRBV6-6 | TGTGCCAGCAGTTACCTAGGAGACAGGACGATAGGCAAAAACATTCAGTACTTC | CASSYLGDRTIGKNIQYF
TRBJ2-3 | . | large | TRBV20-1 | TGCAGTGCTAGCCCTACGACGGGGGACCGTACAGATACGCAGTATTTT | CSASPTTGDRTDTQYF
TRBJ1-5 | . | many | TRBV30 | TGTGCCTGGAGTGTACGAGGGGACCTCAATCAGCCCCAGCATTTT | CAWSVRGDLNQPQHF
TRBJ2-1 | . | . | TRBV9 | TGTGGCAGCAGCGCCCGGACATTCGTAGACAACGAGCAGTTCTTC | CGSSARTFVDNEQFF
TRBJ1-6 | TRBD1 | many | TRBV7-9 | TGTGCCAGCAGCTTGACAGGGGACTCACCCCTCCACTTT | CASSLTGDSPLHF
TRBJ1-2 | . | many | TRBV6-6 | TGTGCCAGCAGTGCGGACACCCTGGGGGGCTACACCTTC | CASSADTLGGYTF
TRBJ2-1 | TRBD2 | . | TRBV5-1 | TGCGCAAGCATCCTTGGCCCTAGCGGGAGTTGGAATGAGCAGTTCTTC | CASILGPSGSWNEQFF
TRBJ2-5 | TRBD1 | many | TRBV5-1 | TGCGCCAGCAGCCCAAACGGACAGGTAGAGACCCAGTACTTC | CASSPNGQVETQYF